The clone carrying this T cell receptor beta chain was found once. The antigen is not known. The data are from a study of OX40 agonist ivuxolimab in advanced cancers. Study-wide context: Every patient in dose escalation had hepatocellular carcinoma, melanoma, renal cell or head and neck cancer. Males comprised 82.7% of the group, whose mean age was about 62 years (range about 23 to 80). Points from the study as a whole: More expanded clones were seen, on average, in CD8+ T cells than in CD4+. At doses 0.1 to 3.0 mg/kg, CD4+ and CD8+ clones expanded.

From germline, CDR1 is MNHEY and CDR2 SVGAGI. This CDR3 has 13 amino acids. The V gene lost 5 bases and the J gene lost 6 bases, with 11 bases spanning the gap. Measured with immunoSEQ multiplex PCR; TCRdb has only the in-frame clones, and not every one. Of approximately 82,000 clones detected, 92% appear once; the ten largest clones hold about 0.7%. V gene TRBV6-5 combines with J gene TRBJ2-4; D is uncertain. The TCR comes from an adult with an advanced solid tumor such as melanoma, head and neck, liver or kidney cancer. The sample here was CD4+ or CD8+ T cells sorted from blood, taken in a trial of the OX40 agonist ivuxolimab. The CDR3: CASSTTLGNIQYF. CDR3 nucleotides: TGTGCCAGCAGTACCACTCTAGGAAACATTCAGTACTTC.